The clone carrying this T cell receptor (beta chain) was seen ten or more times. The antigen is not known. The data were obtained in a study of regulatory T cells in long-lasting Graves disease. Overall study context: Less than 3 months of antithyroid drugs had been taken by newly diagnosed Graves' patients.

Sequencing libraries for TCR beta were prepared with iRepertoire HTBI primers and Arm-PCR of CDR3 regions. Per the authors' pipeline: Sample data revealed approximately 56 TRBV and 14 TRBJ segments. Each CDR3 protein is one row after TCRdb ran MiXCR on the multiplex PCR reads. TCRdb's processing, not the authors' own work, is the source of the V and J calls. The sample records roughly 350,000 distinct CDR3 sequences, roughly 17% being singletons. Germline V lookup: CDR1 SGHTA, CDR2 FQGNSA. CDR3 length: 15 amino acids. The V end was cut by 3 bases, the J end by 0 bases, with 11 bases between. Sample time point: newly diagnosed GD, antithyroid drugs for less than 3 months. Extracted PBMC RNA gave rise to the TCR library. Regarding the study as a whole: Favored gene segments in persistent disease were TRBV28, TRBJ1-2 and TRBJ2-5.

The same sample was also studied in work on T cells in Graves' hyperthyroidism and ophthalmopathy.

The sample here was peripheral blood mononuclear cells (PBMCs), taken at new diagnosis, from a patient treated with antithyroid drugs. The receptor comes from a woman aged 18-35 years with Graves disease. The chain joins TRBV7-2 to TRBJ2-5; no clear D gene. The CDR3 nucleotides are TGTGCCAGCAGCTTGGGCAGGACGTACCAAGAGACCCAGTACTTC. This codes for CASSLGRTYQETQYF. Variable domain in full (rest from reference TRBV7-2 and TRBJ2-5): GAGVSQSPSNKVTEKGKDVELRCDPISGHTALYWYRQSLGQGLEFLIYFQGNSAPDKSGLPSDRFSAERTGGSVSTLTIQRTQQEDSAVYLCASSLGRTYQETQYFGPGTRLLVL.